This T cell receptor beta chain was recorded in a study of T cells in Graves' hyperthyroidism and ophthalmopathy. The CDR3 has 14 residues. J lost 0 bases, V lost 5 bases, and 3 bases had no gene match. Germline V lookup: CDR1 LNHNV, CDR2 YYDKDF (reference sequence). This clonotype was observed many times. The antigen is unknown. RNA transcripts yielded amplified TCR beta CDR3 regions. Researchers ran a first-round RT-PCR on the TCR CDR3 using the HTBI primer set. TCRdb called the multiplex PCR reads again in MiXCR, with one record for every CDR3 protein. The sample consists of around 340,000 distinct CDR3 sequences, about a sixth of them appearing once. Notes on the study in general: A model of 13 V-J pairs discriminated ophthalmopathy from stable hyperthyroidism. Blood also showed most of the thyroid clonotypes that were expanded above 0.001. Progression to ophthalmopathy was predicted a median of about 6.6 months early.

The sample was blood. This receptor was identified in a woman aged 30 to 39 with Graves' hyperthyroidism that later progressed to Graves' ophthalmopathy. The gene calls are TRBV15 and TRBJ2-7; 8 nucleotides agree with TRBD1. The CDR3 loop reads CATSGDRGSYEQYF. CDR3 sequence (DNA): TGTGCCACCAGCGGCGACAGGGGCTCCTACGAGCAGTACTTC. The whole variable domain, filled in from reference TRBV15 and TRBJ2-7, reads DAMVIQNPRYQVTQFGKPVTLSCSQTLNHNVMYWYQQKSSQAPKLLFHYYDKDFNNEADTPDNFQSRRPNTSFCFLDIRSPGLGDTAMYLCATSGDRGSYEQYFGPGTRLTVT.